This T cell receptor beta chain was profiled in a study of cytomegalovirus exposure and HLA in healthy donors. Use of 60 Vbeta and 13 Jbeta primers characterized the PCR. TCRdb's copy holds only in-frame clones and misses some; the assay was immunoSEQ multiplex PCR. The sample carries about 200,000 clones, 78% recorded once. The sample was PBMCs. This sequence originates from a woman aged 25-40 years in good health and CMV-seropositive.

The CDR3 protein is CASSSRGGAADTQYF. DNA of the CDR3: TGTGCCAGCAGTTCCCGCGGGGGGGCCGCAGATACGCAGTATTTT. This rearrangement joins TRBV27 to TRBJ2-3; 9 positions agree with TRBD2. Germline-derived CDR1 and CDR2 are MNHEY and SMNVEV (reference sequence). This CDR3 is 15 amino acids long. The trim removed 4 bases at V and 4 bases at J, leaving 6 bases unmatched.